Presented here are 27 T cell receptor beta chains from one specimen sequenced in a study of CD8 T cells in Susac syndrome. The authors reverse transcribed roughly 0.5 to 1 ug RNA with random hexamers. From the immunoSEQ multiplex PCR reads, TCRdb called clonotypes with MiXCR, one entry per CDR3 protein. The sample carries 120,000 or so distinct CDR3 sequences, roughly 96% recorded once. Sequenced material: CD4+ T cells from PBMCs. The origin of the receptors is a human donor in good health.

The chain is built from TRBV29-1 and TRBJ2-7; possibly TRBD1 for D (6 bases). The ends were cut back, 7 bases at V and 6 bases at J, with 13 bases in the middle. The CDR3 contains 11 residues. Germline V CDR1 and CDR2: SQVTM, ANQGSEA. DNA for the CDR3: TGCAGCGGGAGAACAGGGCGCGAGCAGTACTTC. Its protein is CSGRTGREQYF.

This clonotype was seen just once. The chain has TRBV9 and TRBJ2-6; the D is unclear. The CDR3 has 16 residues. With 4 bases removed from V and 0 bases from J, the gap between germline ends came to 11 bases. Germline lookup yields CDR1 SGDLS and CDR2 YYNGEE. CDR3 in amino acids: CASSFRAPSGANVLTF. CDR3 DNA sequence: TGTGCCAGCAGCTTCCGGGCTCCCTCTGGGGCCAACGTCCTGACTTTC.

The chain combines TRBV19 with TRBJ2-1, with 7 bases identical to TRBD1. This CDR3 comprises 13 residues. V lost 6 bases and J lost 7; bases outside the gene matches: 6. Germline lookup yields CDR1 LNHDA and CDR2 SQIVND (reference sequence). CDR3 sequence (DNA): TGTGCCAGTAGGCAAGGGACAGCAAATGAGCAGTTCTTC. Translated: CASRQGTANEQFF.

This chain joins TRBV3-1 and TRBJ2-7; D remains unclear. V was clipped by 1 base and J by 2 bases, with 6 bases between them. The CDR3 is 13 residues long. Germline lookup yields CDR1 LGHDT and CDR2 YNNKEL (reference sequence). The DNA of the CDR3 is TGTGCCAGCAGCCAAGGGCGGCCCTACGAGCAGTACTTC. It specifies CASSQGRPYEQYF.

This clonotype was detected once. The chain has TRBV5-1 and TRBJ2-2; D is ambiguous. CDR3 size: 15 residues. The germline V gene has CDR1 SGHRS and CDR2 YFSETQ. The V end lost 6 bases, the J end lost 3 bases, and 15 bases lay between the germline ends. The CDR3 DNA reads as TGCGCCAGCACTGTTTTTCCCTCGGACACCGGGGAGCTGTTTTTT. This sequence encodes CASTVFPSDTGELFF.

The rearrangement uses TRBV28 and TRBJ1-1; D is ambiguous. V lost 7 bases and J 4 bases, leaving 7 bases between the germline ends. This CDR3 is built from 11 residues. Germline CDR1 MDHEN, CDR2 SYDVKM. The CDR3 reads CASKEVTEAFF. DNA of the CDR3: TGTGCCAGCAAAGAGGTCACTGAAGCTTTCTTT.

The V and J genes are TRBV7-2 and TRBJ2-1, with 11 bases lining up with TRBD2. This CDR3 has 15 residues. In germline, CDR1 is SGHTA, CDR2 FQGNSA. V trimming: 5 bases; J trimming: 6 bases; junction bases outside the gene matches: 6. This CDR3 reads CASSLSGRAVNEQFF. The CDR3 region has the DNA TGTGCCAGCAGCCTTAGCGGGAGGGCCGTCAATGAGCAGTTCTTC.

The CDR3 here is CRGEGLTETQYF. The DNA of the CDR3 is TGCAGAGGCGAGGGGTTAACGGAGACCCAGTACTTC. The gene calls are TRBV20-1 and TRBJ2-5; D could derive from TRBD1 or TRBD2 (5 bases each). Germline V gene data show CDR1 as DFQATT and CDR2 as SNEGSKA (reference sequence). The CDR3 has 12 residues.

V usage is TRBV28 and J usage is TRBJ2-2; 7 bases map to TRBD2. Germline assignment: CDR1 MDHEN and CDR2 SYDVKM. This CDR3 has 16 amino acids. The trim removed 5 bases at V and 5 bases at J, leaving 11 bases unmatched. CDR3 amino acids: CASSPRGRPGTGELFF. The CDR3 region has the DNA TGTGCCAGCAGTCCTCGCGGGAGACCAGGGACCGGGGAGCTGTTTTTT.

The genes are TRBV7-9 and TRBJ1-1; D not resolved. There are 15 residues in the CDR3. Per germline, CDR1 SEHNR and CDR2 FQNEAQ (reference sequence). V was shortened by 4 bases and J by 0 bases, with 12 bases between the two germline ends. DNA for the CDR3: TGTGCCAGCAGCTCTGGACGGGGAATGAACACTGAAGCTTTCTTT. Protein sequence: CASSSGRGMNTEAFF.

V gene TRBV9 combines with J gene TRBJ2-1; 9 nucleotides agree with TRBD2. In germline, CDR1 is SGDLS, CDR2 YYNGEE. CDR3 length: 15 residues. V gave up 0 bases and J gave up 6 bases; unmatched junction bases: 4. The CDR3 here is CASSVGSGRGNEQFF. In DNA, the CDR3 is TGTGCCAGCAGCGTAGGTAGCGGGAGAGGCAATGAGCAGTTCTTC.

This clonotype has a single count. The chain has TRBV3-1 and TRBJ2-1; D perhaps matches TRBD2 (5 bases). This CDR3 has 16 amino acids. Deletions cut 4 bases from V and 6 bases from J, with 19 bases between. Germline loops: CDR1 LGHDT, CDR2 YNNKEL (reference sequence). The CDR3 spells CASSPRGRVRFNEQFF. The CDR3 coding sequence is TGTGCCAGCAGCCCTCGGGGTAGGGTCCGGTTCAATGAGCAGTTCTTC.

The J gene is TRBJ1-2, the V gene TRBV28; no firm D call. CDR1 and CDR2 (germline): MDHEN, SYDVKM. The ends were cut back, 3 bases at V and 8 bases at J, with 13 bases in the middle. The CDR3 contains 13 residues. The CDR3 DNA is TGTGCCAGCAGTTTGATGGCAACTAGGGGCTACACCTTC. Translating it yields CASSLMATRGYTF.

The chain carries TRBV5-6 and TRBJ2-3, with a tentative D call TRBD1 (6 bases). The V and J ends lost 3 bases and 0 bases respectively, with 8 bases between them. CDR3 length: 14 amino acids. The germline V gene encodes CDR1 SGHDT and CDR2 YYEEEE. CDR3 DNA: TGTGCCAGCAGCTCAGGGGTCAGCACAGATACGCAGTATTTT. This encodes CASSSGVSTDTQYF.

J is TRBJ1-1 and V is TRBV29-1; no clear D gene. The germline V gene has CDR1 SQVTM and CDR2 ANQGSEA. V dropped 6 bases and J dropped 4 bases, with 15 bases sitting between them. CDR3 size: 13 residues. CDR3 sequence (DNA): TGCAGCGTCGCCCCCGTGGGCAGCACTGAAGCTTTCTTT. Its translation: CSVAPVGSTEAFF.

The chain carries TRBV7-9 and TRBJ2-5, with no clear D. This CDR3 comprises 17 residues. CDR1 is SEHNR, CDR2 FQNEAQ, per germline (reference sequence). The ends were cut back, 5 bases at V and 1 base at J, with 20 bases in the middle. The DNA for the CDR3 is TGTGCCAGCAGCCCCCCGGCTAAGGTCTCCACCCAAGAGACCCAGTACTTC. Its protein product is CASSPPAKVSTQETQYF.

The rearrangement uses TRBV7-9 and TRBJ1-1, with D perhaps TRBD1 (5 bases). CDR3 length equals 16 residues. CDR1 SEHNR and CDR2 FQNEAQ come from the germline V gene (reference sequence). V was shortened by 5 bases and J by 6 bases, with 22 bases between the two germline ends. The CDR3 nucleotides read TGTGCCAGCAGCCCCGCCCGCGGGGGAGGAGGTCCTGAAGCTTTCTTT. Translated, it gives CASSPARGGGGPEAFF.

This chain uses TRBV12-3 or TRBV12-4 with TRBJ2-5; D may match TRBD1 or TRBD2 (5 bases each). This CDR3 has 12 amino acids. The ends were cut back, 3 bases at V and 7 bases at J, with 9 bases in the middle. The CDR3 reads CASSLGVGTQYF. Written as DNA, the CDR3 is TGTGCCAGCAGTTTGGGGGTGGGGACCCAGTACTTC.

The rearrangement links TRBV29-1 to TRBJ1-1; 9 nucleotides agree with TRBD1. From germline, CDR1 is SQVTM and CDR2 ANQGSEA. CDR3 length: 16 residues. The junction had 16 bases not matched to a gene; V was cut back by 6 bases and J by 5 bases. The CDR3 sequence: CSVVDRGEAERTEAFF. Here the CDR3 DNA reads TGCAGCGTCGTTGACAGGGGGGAGGCCGAGCGGACTGAAGCTTTCTTT.

The gene calls are TRBV29-1 and TRBJ1-3; no definite D call. Germline V gene sequence: CDR1 SQVTM, CDR2 ANQGSEA. V lost 0 bases and J 0 bases, leaving 9 bases between the germline ends. The CDR3 contains 15 residues. CDR3 sequence (DNA): TGCAGCGTTGAAGATTTAACCACCTCTGGAAACACCATATATTTT. The encoded protein is CSVEDLTTSGNTIYF.

The gene calls are TRBV18 and TRBJ2-7, with 8 bases that match TRBD1. V was clipped by 6 bases and J by 3 bases; unmatched bases: 13. The germline V gene encodes CDR1 KGHSH and CDR2 LQKENI. The CDR3 has 16 residues. This CDR3 is CASSSADTGGFYEQYF. CDR3 sequence (DNA): TGTGCCAGCTCTTCCGCTGACACAGGGGGGTTCTACGAGCAGTACTTC.

The chain links TRBV6-2 or TRBV6-3 to TRBJ2-7; D is unclear. CDR1 MNHEY and CDR2 SVGEGT come from the germline V gene. Trimming left V 2 bases short and J 2 bases short, with 10 bases between. The CDR3 is 14 amino acids. CDR3: CASSYPRPAYEQYF. Written as DNA, the CDR3 is TGTGCCAGCAGTTACCCGCGTCCCGCCTACGAGCAGTACTTC.

The chain combines TRBV2 with TRBJ2-7; a possible D gene is TRBD1 (5 bases). The CDR3 consists of 15 residues. The V end was cut by 6 bases, the J end by 3 bases, with 18 bases between. Germline CDR1 and CDR2: SNHLY and FYNNEI. This chain's CDR3 is CASRGSTVSVYEQYF. The DNA of the CDR3 is TGTGCCAGCAGGGGATCGACAGTCTCCGTCTACGAGCAGTACTTC.

The J gene is TRBJ2-7, the V gene TRBV20-1; 7 bases line up with TRBD1. The ends lost 1 base at V and 12 bases at J; junction bases unmatched: 6. The CDR3 covers 11 residues. The germline V gene encodes CDR1 DFQATT and CDR2 SNEGSKA (reference sequence). For the CDR3, the DNA is TGCAGTGCTAGAGGAGGGACAGTGCGGTACTTC. Its translation: CSARGGTVRYF.

This rearrangement joins TRBV6-6 to TRBJ2-2, with 7 bases aligning to TRBD1. J lost 8 bases, V lost 2 bases, and 8 bases had no gene match. This CDR3 region has 15 residues. The V gene's germline CDR1 is MNHNY and CDR2 SVGAGI (reference sequence). CDR3 nucleotides: TGTGCCAGCAGTTACGAGGGGGCAAGGTTGGGGGAGCTGTTTTTT. This sequence encodes CASSYEGARLGELFF.

V gene TRBV2 combines with J gene TRBJ1-5; tentatively, D is TRBD1 (5 bases). The CDR3 runs to 16 residues. Germline V gives CDR1 SNHLY, CDR2 FYNNEI. With 7 bases removed from V and 1 base from J, the gap between germline ends came to 17 bases. In nucleotides, the CDR3 is TGTGCCAGCAAGGCCGTTAAGTGGGGGAGCAATCAGCCCCAGCATTTT. It encodes CASKAVKWGSNQPQHF.

This chain joins TRBV2 and TRBJ1-2; possible D gene TRBD1, 6 bases. V was pared by 8 bases and J by 2 bases, with 18 bases between. Germline values: CDR1 SNHLY, CDR2 FYNNEI. The CDR3 is 15 amino acids. The CDR3 region has the DNA TGTGCCAGCCCTCCGGGGGGCATACTAAACTATGGCTACACCTTC. Its translation is CASPPGGILNYGYTF.